Listed below are T cell receptor beta chains from one sample, sequenced in a study of blood T cell repertoires in COVID-19. Repertoires were generated with immunoSEQ multiplex PCR, while TCRdb's copy carries only in-frame clones and drops some. Of more than 120,000 clones listed, 87% are singletons. Material for sequencing was peripheral blood. Receptor source: a woman in her 50s with active or convalescent COVID-19. Both conserved end residues are part of each CDR3. Each record gives: J gene, V gene, D gene, clone size, CDR3 protein, CDR3 DNA. A D gene is named only where the DNA matches it firmly. Size values are once, few and many counts, or a class for expanded clones, and some rows have none.

TRBJ1-3,TRBV5-6,.,few,CASSFDRSSGNTIYF,TGTGCCAGCAGCTTCGACAGGTCCTCTGGAAACACCATATATTTT
TRBJ1-1,TRBV7-7,TRBD1,once,CASSLDWGQGALNTEAFF,TGTGCTAGCAGCTTAGATTGGGGACAGGGGGCATTGAACACTGAAGCTTTCTTT
TRBJ1-6,TRBV4-3,.,.,CASSQEGGSPLHF,TGCGCCAGCAGCCAAGAAGGGGGATCACCCCTCCACTTT
TRBJ1-5,TRBV27,.,.,CASSFYSNQPQHF,TGTGCCAGCAGTTTTTATAGCAATCAGCCCCAGCATTTT
TRBJ1-2,TRBV11-2,.,many,CASSLGRDYGYTF,TGTGCCAGCAGCTTAGGGAGGGACTATGGCTACACCTTC
TRBJ2-1,TRBV5-1,TRBD1,.,CASSTRDRKQNEQFF,TGCGCCAGCAGCACAAGGGACAGGAAGCAAAATGAGCAGTTCTTC
TRBJ2-5,TRBV30,TRBD2,once,CAWSVSGGAPETQYF,TGTGCCTGGAGTGTAAGCGGGGGGGCCCCGGAGACCCAGTACTTC
TRBJ1-2,TRBV30,.,.,CAWDVHRRRYGYTF,TGTGCCTGGGATGTCCACAGACGTCGCTATGGCTACACCTTC
TRBJ2-7,TRBV6-2/TRBV6-3,TRBD1,once,CASSTGVPPYEQYF,TGTGCCAGCAGTACAGGGGTCCCCCCCTACGAGCAGTACTTC
TRBJ1-5,TRBV24-1,.,.,CATSDLRSGHQPQHF,TGTGCCACCAGTGATTTGCGGTCAGGGCATCAGCCCCAGCATTTT
TRBJ2-1,TRBV11-2,.,.,CASRGSGRQAYNEQFF,TGTGCCAGCAGGGGAAGTGGACGACAGGCATACAATGAGCAGTTCTTC
TRBJ1-1,TRBV5-1,.,.,CASSWAGPNTEAFF,TGCGCCAGCAGCTGGGCGGGCCCGAACACTGAAGCTTTCTTT